The clone carrying this T cell receptor beta chain occurred a few times. This CDR3 has 13 amino acids. V was cut by 7 bases and J by 0 bases, with 10 bases left in between. Per germline, CDR1 MGHDK and CDR2 SYGVNS. Duration under 3 months, a NOSPECS grade of at least 4, and a Clinical Activity Score of at least 3 characterized the ophthalmopathy patients. What was amplified from RNA transcripts were TCR beta CDR3 regions. The HTBI primer set was used in a first-round RT-PCR of the TCR CDR3. TCRdb processed the multiplex PCR reads anew with MiXCR; each CDR3 protein has one entry. The repertoire has 500,000 or so distinct CDR3 sequences, 16% of them found once; the top ten carry about 29%. This sample was taken from a study of T cells in Graves' hyperthyroidism and ophthalmopathy.

J is TRBJ2-7 and V is TRBV25-1; no reliable D call. This sequence originates from a woman in her twenties or thirties with Graves' ophthalmopathy. The sample taken for sequencing was blood. The CDR3 here is CASMTASSYEQYF. CDR3 nucleotides: TGTGCCAGCATGACCGCTAGCTCCTACGAGCAGTACTTC.